Below, 10 T cell receptor beta chains from the same sample are listed, as sequenced in a study of identical twins. A single record per CDR3 protein comes from TCRdb applying MiXCR to the 5' RACE reads. The sample includes some 500,000 distinct CDR3 sequences, 22% of them seen just once. These records were also assigned to another study, of T cells expressing NK-cell markers.

The sequenced sample consisted of CD4+ T cells sorted from blood. Receptors were obtained from a woman between 18 and 30 years old in good health.

The V gene is TRBV20-1, the J gene TRBJ2-1; D not resolved. Germline V gene data show CDR1 as DFQATT and CDR2 as SNEGSKA (reference sequence). There are 11 residues in the CDR3. V was clipped by 5 bases and J by 9 bases, with 11 bases between them. The CDR3 DNA reads as TGCAGTGCTCAACGTCGGGTTGAGCAGTTCTTC. The encoded protein is CSAQRRVEQFF.

The CDR3 DNA sequence: TGCAGTGCTAGCAACGGGAGAAGGGGCACAGATACGCAGTATTTT. Encoded protein: CSASNGRRGTDTQYF. V and J are TRBV20-1 and TRBJ2-3, with TRBD2 as a possible D gene (6 bases). The V and J ends lost 3 bases and 1 base respectively, with 14 bases between them. There are 15 residues in the CDR3. Germline CDR1 reads DFQATT; CDR2 reads SNEGSKA (reference sequence).

This clonotype has just a few counts. The V and J genes are TRBV12-3 or TRBV12-4 and TRBJ2-2; D is unresolved. The V end was cut by 8 bases, the J end by 2 bases, with 12 bases between. CDR3 length: 14 residues. CDR3 sequence: CASRWNSNTGELFF. Written as DNA, the CDR3 is TGTGCCAGCCGATGGAACAGTAACACCGGGGAGCTGTTTTTT.

A few counts support this clonotype. The CDR3 here is CAISPGTGLTIGYTF. The CDR3 region has the DNA TGTGCCATCAGTCCCGGGACAGGCCTAACTATCGGCTACACCTTC. The J gene is TRBJ1-2, the V gene TRBV10-3; the match to TRBD1 covers 8 bases. The CDR3 is 15 amino acids. The germline V gene encodes CDR1 ENHRY and CDR2 SYGVKD. V gave up 5 bases and J gave up 8 bases; unmatched junction bases: 13.

This chain joins TRBV29-1 and TRBJ2-1, with D perhaps TRBD2 (6 bases). The CDR3 has 16 residues. CDR1 is SQVTM and CDR2 is ANQGSEA in the germline V gene. The germline V and J ends were trimmed by 6 bases and 2 bases, with 20 bases remaining between them. In nucleotides, the CDR3 is TGCAGCGTCCGCCCCGATACTAGCTACCCCTACAATGAGCAGTTCTTC. Protein sequence: CSVRPDTSYPYNEQFF.

Notes on this clonotype: Relative to the germline gene, one junction end is altered; a read error may explain this. This rearrangement joins TRBV20-1 to TRBJ2-5, with 8 bases fitting TRBD2. The CDR3 is 12 amino acids. Germline CDR1 reads DFQATT; CDR2 reads SNEGSKA (reference sequence). The CDR3 here is CSAGGGGPSFHF. The CDR3 DNA reads TGCAGTGCCGGGGGGGGCGGACCGTCATTCCACTTC.

This clonotype has just a few counts. The chain couples TRBV20-1 to TRBJ2-3; D might be TRBD2 (5 bases). The V gene's germline CDR1 is DFQATT and CDR2 SNEGSKA (reference sequence). V was shortened by 6 bases and J by 3 bases, with 10 bases between the two germline ends. The CDR3 consists of 12 residues. The CDR3: CSAQGLTDTQYF. The CDR3 region has the DNA TGCAGTGCCCAAGGACTTACAGATACGCAGTATTTT.

The CDR3 bases are TGCAGCGTTCACTCGACAGACCGCTCCTACGAGCAGTACTTC. It specifies CSVHSTDRSYEQYF. The rearrangement links TRBV29-1 to TRBJ2-7, with D possibly matching TRBD1 (5 bases). Trimming removed 5 bases from V and 0 bases from J, with 14 bases in between. From germline, CDR1 is SQVTM and CDR2 ANQGSEA. The CDR3 spans 14 residues.

This chain links TRBV12-3 or TRBV12-4 with TRBJ1-5, with 11 bases matching TRBD1. V dropped 5 bases and J dropped 6; count of bases not matched to a gene: 3. This CDR3 is 14 amino acids long. The CDR3 DNA reads as TGTGCCAGCAGTCGGGACAGGGGGAGTCAGCCCCAGCATTTT. Translating gives CASSRDRGSQPQHF.

This chain links TRBV20-1 with TRBJ2-1, with TRBD2 matching over 10 bases. The CDR3 totals 15 residues. The germline gives CDR1 DFQATT, CDR2 SNEGSKA (reference sequence). V trimming: 4 bases; J trimming: 10 bases; junction bases outside the gene matches: 13. In nucleotides, the CDR3 is TGCAGTGCTACAAGCGGGGGGGCCTTACAGCCCGAGCAGTTCTTC. It encodes CSATSGGALQPEQFF.